The 31 T cell receptor beta chains in this list originate from one sample, sequenced in a study of blood T cell repertoires in COVID-19 (dated by TCRdb to the early 2020s). Library construction relied on the immunoSEQ multiplex PCR assay. TCRdb carries this immuneACCESS record with in-frame sequences only. Its versions omit some clonotypes, under half of them owing to an unresolved V gene in the studies checked, with the rest unexplained. Present in this sample are more than 100,000 clones, 88% of which were seen just once. 3% to 3.5% of the sample is in the top ten clones. Source material: peripheral blood. The receptors shown here come from a human donor in a cohort sampled during active COVID-19.

The genes are TRBV27 and TRBJ1-5; the D gene is possibly TRBD1 (5 bases). This CDR3 spans 12 amino acids. The V and J ends lost 3 bases and 5 bases respectively, with 5 bases between them. Germline V CDR1 and CDR2: MNHEY, SMNVEV (reference sequence). The CDR3 loop reads CASSFRDQPQHF. The CDR3, as DNA: TGTGCCAGCAGTTTCAGGGATCAGCCCCAGCATTTT.

V usage is TRBV10-1 and J usage is TRBJ2-2; D gene ambiguous. The germline V gene has CDR1 WNHNN and CDR2 SYGVQD (reference sequence). CDR3 length: 14 residues. V was shortened by 7 bases and J by 2 bases, with 11 bases between the two germline ends. CDR3 DNA: TGCGCCAGCACTCCGGGTCCTAACACCGGGGAGCTGTTTTTT. Amino acids: CASTPGPNTGELFF.

V gene TRBV19 combines with J gene TRBJ1-2; D unclear. Germline values: CDR1 LNHDA, CDR2 SQIVND (reference sequence). This CDR3 region has 11 residues. The V and J ends lost 2 bases and 8 bases respectively, with 6 bases between them. CDR3 DNA: TGTGCCAGTAGTATAAGGAGCGGCTACACCTTC. Translated, it gives CASSIRSGYTF. The whole variable domain, remainder taken from reference TRBV19 and TRBJ1-2, is DGGITQSPKYLFRKEGQNVTLSCEQNLNHDAMYWYRQDPGQGLRLIYYSQIVNDFQKGDIAEGYSVSREKKESFPLTVTSAQKNPTAFYLCASSIRSGYTFGSGTRLTVV.

The chain links TRBV18 to TRBJ1-2; 7 nucleotides line up with TRBD1. From germline, CDR1 is KGHSH and CDR2 LQKENI. V trimming: 4 bases; J trimming: 7 bases; junction bases outside the gene matches: 6. The CDR3 covers 13 residues. CDR3 in amino acids: CASSLRTGSGYTF. The CDR3 nucleotides are TGTGCCAGCTCACTTAGGACAGGAAGTGGCTACACCTTC.

The chain carries TRBV6-5 and TRBJ1-1, with D hard to call. Trimming shortened V by 4 bases and J by 0 bases, and 12 bases separated the two germline ends. The CDR3 extends over 15 amino acids. CDR1 is MNHEY and CDR2 is SVGAGI in the germline V gene. CDR3 protein: CASSSTATVNTEAFF. CDR3 DNA sequence: TGTGCCAGCAGTTCCACAGCTACGGTGAACACTGAAGCTTTCTTT.

CDR3 coding DNA: TGTGCCACCAGTGCTCAAAAGGGAGTGAACACCGGGGAGCTGTTTTTT. Its protein product is CATSAQKGVNTGELFF. The chain uses TRBV24-1 and TRBJ2-2, with a weak D call TRBD2 (5 bases). From germline, CDR1 is KGHDR and CDR2 SFDVKD. The CDR3 length is 16 residues. V was clipped by 5 bases and J by 1 base, with 13 bases between them.

V gene TRBV4-2 combines with J gene TRBJ2-7; TRBD2 aligns across 9 bases. CDR1 and CDR2 (germline): LGHNA, YNFKEQ. The CDR3 runs to 14 residues. Trimming took 4 bases from V and 1 from J; bases not matched to a gene: 2. CDR3 residues: CASSPGLASYEQYF. The DNA for the CDR3 is TGTGCCAGCAGCCCGGGACTAGCATCCTACGAGCAGTACTTC.

CDR3 sequence reads: CASSSPPYRNTEAFF. CDR3 DNA: TGTGCCAGCAGCTCCCCGCCCTACAGGAACACTGAAGCTTTCTTT. The chain employs TRBV7-9 and TRBJ1-1; no definite D call. The germline gives CDR1 SEHNR, CDR2 FQNEAQ (reference sequence). Trimming stripped 4 bases from V and 1 base from J, with 13 bases between. CDR3 length: 15 residues.

CDR3 residues: CATRYSGGQPGYTF. The CDR3 DNA sequence: TGTGCCACCAGATATTCGGGGGGCCAACCTGGCTACACCTTC. The chain has TRBV19 and TRBJ1-2, with D maybe TRBD1 (6 bases). Trimming stripped 10 bases from V and 7 bases from J, with 22 bases between. CDR3 length: 14 amino acids. Germline lookup yields CDR1 LNHDA and CDR2 SQIVND (reference sequence). The full variable domain, with the rest looked up from reference TRBV19 and TRBJ1-2, is DGGITQSPKYLFRKEGQNVTLSCEQNLNHDAMYWYRQDPGQGLRLIYYSQIVNDFQKGDIAEGYSVSREKKESFPLTVTSAQKNPTAFYLCATRYSGGQPGYTFGSGTRLTVV.

CDR3 sequence (DNA): TGCGCCAGCAGCCAAGCGGCGGGACTAGGCTCCTACAATGAGCAGTTCTTC. Translating it yields CASSQAAGLGSYNEQFF. The chain recombines TRBV5-1 with TRBJ2-1; 8 nucleotides match TRBD2. V shed 4 bases and J 0 bases; nucleotides not matched to a gene: 9. CDR1 and CDR2 (germline): SGHRS, YFSETQ. The CDR3 spans 17 residues. The variable domain in full, completed from reference TRBV5-1 and TRBJ2-1, reads KAGVTQTPRYLIKTRGQQVTLSCSPISGHRSVSWYQQTPGQGLQFLFEYFSETQRNKGNFPGRFSGRQFSNSRSEMNVSTLELGDSALYLCASSQAAGLGSYNEQFFGPGTRLTVL.

The J gene is TRBJ2-3, the V gene TRBV29-1; 7 bases are a match to TRBD2. CDR1 and CDR2 from the germline V gene are SQVTM and ANQGSEA. The CDR3 totals 13 residues. Trimming cost V 2 bases and J 1 base; bases outside gene matches: 0. For the CDR3, the DNA is TGCAGCGTTGAAACTAGCGGCACAGATACGCAGTATTTT. It encodes CSVETSGTDTQYF.

The rearrangement joins TRBV6-5 to TRBJ2-1, with 10 bases fitting TRBD1. V was clipped by 5 bases and J by 6 bases; unmatched bases: 7. CDR1 is MNHEY, CDR2 SVGAGI, per germline. This CDR3 region has 15 residues. The CDR3 reads CASSTDRGRSNEQFF. CDR3 sequence (DNA): TGTGCCAGCAGTACCGACAGGGGGCGGAGCAATGAGCAGTTCTTC.

This clone was detected only once. The V gene is TRBV7-9, the J gene TRBJ1-5, with 10 bases aligning to TRBD1. V shed 3 bases and J 5 bases; nucleotides not matched to a gene: 4. Germline values: CDR1 SEHNR, CDR2 FQNEAQ (reference sequence). The CDR3 is 15 residues long. The CDR3, as DNA: TGTGCCAGCAGCTTGATTGGGACAGGGGATCAGCCCCAGCATTTT. Translation: CASSLIGTGDQPQHF. Full variable domain (rest looked up from reference TRBV7-9 and TRBJ1-5): DTGVSQNPRHKITKRGQNVTFRCDPISEHNRLYWYRQTLGQGPEFLTYFQNEAQLEKSRLLSDRFSAERPKGSFSTLEIQRTEQGDSAMYLCASSLIGTGDQPQHFGDGTRLSIL.

The chain carries TRBV7-3 and TRBJ2-1, with 9 bases that match TRBD2. Unmatched junction bases numbered 6, after V lost 5 bases and J lost 4 bases. The CDR3 sequence is 15 residues long. The germline gives CDR1 SGHTA, CDR2 FQGTGA. CDR3 region: CASSQVAGEYNEQFF. As DNA, the CDR3 is TGTGCCAGCAGCCAAGTAGCGGGGGAATACAATGAGCAGTTCTTC.

The chain carries TRBV5-5 and TRBJ1-5, with TRBD1 matching over 8 bases. CDR3 length: 15 residues. Losses at the gene ends were 3 bases for V and 4 bases for J; bases not matched to a gene: 6. Germline V gene data show CDR1 as SGHKS and CDR2 as YYEKEE (reference sequence). CDR3 nucleotide sequence: TGTGCCAGCAGCTCCGACAGGGGTTGGAATCAGCCCCAGCATTTT. Translation: CASSSDRGWNQPQHF.

In this sample, this clone turned up a few times. V usage is TRBV9 and J usage is TRBJ2-1; 12 bases agree with TRBD2. The CDR3 spans 15 residues. CDR1 and CDR2 from the germline V gene are SGDLS and YYNGEE. V lost 4 bases and J lost 4; bases outside the gene matches: 3. The CDR3 sequence is CASSSGTSGYNEQFF. DNA of the CDR3: TGTGCCAGCAGCTCAGGGACTAGCGGGTACAATGAGCAGTTCTTC.

Turning to this clone: Distinct nucleotide sequences in the sample also encode this CDR3. The V and J genes are TRBV27 and TRBJ2-7, with 9 bases that match TRBD2. The ends lost 6 bases at V and 2 bases at J; junction bases unmatched: 5. CDR3 length: 14 residues. Germline V lookup: CDR1 MNHEY, CDR2 SMNVEV (reference sequence). Here the CDR3 DNA reads TGTGCCAGCAGGGGACTAGCTGGTACCTACGAGCAGTACTTC. It is translated as CASRGLAGTYEQYF.

About this clone itself: Mismatch with germline at one junction end may stem from a read error. The V and J genes are TRBV5-1 and TRBJ1-2; D gene uncertain. Looked up from germline, CDR1 is SGHRS and CDR2 is YFSETQ. The CDR3 covers 15 residues. CDR3 in amino acids: CASSLVGVPGNGYTF. The CDR3, as DNA: TGCGCCAGCAGCTTGGTCGGGGTACCCGGAAATGGTTACACCTTC.

The gene calls are TRBV6-5 and TRBJ1-4; weak D call: TRBD1 (5 bases). The V and J ends lost 5 bases and 0 bases respectively, with 10 bases between them. Germline assignment: CDR1 MNHEY and CDR2 SVGAGI. The CDR3 is 15 amino acids. The CDR3 DNA reads as TGTGCCAGCAGTAAGGGGTATGCAACTAATGAAAAACTGTTTTTT. The encoded protein is CASSKGYATNEKLFF.

The gene calls are TRBV5-4 and TRBJ1-6, with TRBD1 matching over 7 bases. V shed 2 bases and J 6 bases; nucleotides not matched to a gene: 8. The CDR3 covers 16 residues. The germline gives CDR1 SGHNT, CDR2 YYREEE (reference sequence). CDR3 residues: CASSFFSTGANSPLHF. The CDR3 DNA follows: TGTGCCAGCAGCTTTTTCTCCACAGGGGCTAATTCACCCCTCCACTTT.

This chain connects TRBV10-2 to TRBJ1-6, with a weak D call TRBD1 (5 bases). V lost 8 bases to trimming and J lost 6 bases, with 17 bases between them. This CDR3 has 15 amino acids. Germline CDR1 reads WSHSY; CDR2 reads SAAADI. CDR3 in DNA: TGCGCCAGCCGGCCGAGCCCCGGGGGTAATTCACCCCTCCACTTT. It codes for CASRPSPGGNSPLHF.

The chain uses TRBV28 and TRBJ2-2, with 8 bases fitting TRBD1. The ends lost 5 bases at V and 1 base at J; junction bases unmatched: 3. The CDR3 covers 15 residues. Germline V gene data show CDR1 as MDHEN and CDR2 as SYDVKM. The CDR3 DNA reads TGTGCCAGCAGTCCGGGGACAGGGAACACCGGGGAGCTGTTTTTT. Protein product: CASSPGTGNTGELFF.

The gene calls are TRBV5-1 and TRBJ2-1; tentatively, D is TRBD2 (5 bases). V was cut by 0 bases and J by 8 bases, with 15 bases left in between. Germline CDR1 reads SGHRS; CDR2 reads YFSETQ. This CDR3 contains 15 residues. The CDR3 bases are TGCGCCAGCAGCTTGGGAGGGAGTCGAAGCGATGAGCAGTTCTTC. This encodes CASSLGGSRSDEQFF.

This chain links TRBV27 with TRBJ2-5; perhaps TRBD1 as D (6 bases). The CDR3 length is 16 residues. Germline V CDR1 and CDR2: MNHEY, SMNVEV (reference sequence). V was trimmed by 0 bases and J by 1 base, leaving 12 bases between them. The CDR3: CASSLSSGAPQETQYF. For the CDR3, the DNA is TGTGCCAGCAGTTTATCCTCAGGGGCCCCCCAAGAGACCCAGTACTTC.

V and J are TRBV29-1 and TRBJ2-7, with 7 nucleotides matching TRBD1. Per germline, CDR1 SQVTM and CDR2 ANQGSEA. The CDR3 totals 12 residues. Losses at the gene ends were 6 bases for V and 5 bases for J; bases not matched to a gene: 7. The CDR3 reads CSVIPTGNEQYF. Written as DNA, the CDR3 is TGCAGCGTAATACCGACAGGGAACGAGCAGTACTTC.

The chain is built from TRBV3-1 (or the pseudogene TRBV3-2) and TRBJ1-2, with 7 bases identical to TRBD1. The V gene's germline CDR1 is LGHDT and CDR2 YNNKEL (reference sequence). The CDR3 covers 15 residues. V shed 0 bases and J 7 bases; nucleotides not matched to a gene: 8. The CDR3 bases are TGTGCCAGCAGCCAAGATCTAGGGGGCGATTTTGGCTACACCTTC. Its protein product is CASSQDLGGDFGYTF.

The chain joins TRBV5-1 to TRBJ1-1, with TRBD1 matching over 7 bases. After removal of 3 bases from V and 6 bases from J, the junction contained 11 bases not matched to a gene. The CDR3 is 15 residues long. The germline V gene has CDR1 SGHRS and CDR2 YFSETQ. The CDR3, as DNA: TGCGCCAGCAGCTGGGGGACAGCTGGCCTCCCTGAAGCTTTCTTT. Protein sequence: CASSWGTAGLPEAFF. The whole variable domain, remainder taken from reference TRBV5-1 and TRBJ1-1, is KAGVTQTPRYLIKTRGQQVTLSCSPISGHRSVSWYQQTPGQGLQFLFEYFSETQRNKGNFPGRFSGRQFSNSRSEMNVSTLELGDSALYLCASSWGTAGLPEAFFGQGTRLTVV.

V usage is TRBV19 and J usage is TRBJ2-5; D is perhaps TRBD1 (5 bases). The V gene lost 1 base and the J gene lost 5 bases, with 8 bases spanning the gap. CDR1 and CDR2 (germline): LNHDA, SQIVND (reference sequence). CDR3 length: 13 residues. The CDR3 DNA is TGTGCCAGTAGTATAGTTCAGGGTGAGACCCAGTACTTC. This codes for CASSIVQGETQYF.

This clone appeared a single time. This chain connects TRBV7-9 to TRBJ2-5; 8 bases are shared with TRBD1. This CDR3 has 15 residues. The V segment lost 0 bases and the J segment 2 bases; nucleotides outside the gene matches: 2. Germline-derived CDR1 and CDR2 are SEHNR and FQNEAQ (reference sequence). Written as DNA, the CDR3 is TGTGCCAGCAGCTTAGCGGGGACAGGACAAGAGACCCAGTACTTC. This sequence encodes CASSLAGTGQETQYF.

This clone was found once. The chain has TRBV30 and TRBJ1-2; 8 nucleotides agree with TRBD1. The ends lost 0 bases at V and 5 bases at J; junction bases unmatched: 11. The CDR3 has 16 amino acids. The germline CDR1 and CDR2 sequences are GTSNPN and SVGIG (reference sequence). CDR3 nucleotides: TGTGCCTGGAGTGTACCCACCGGGACAGGACGATATGGCTACACCTTC. The encoded protein is CAWSVPTGTGRYGYTF.

This clone occurred a few times. The gene calls are TRBV19 and TRBJ1-6; 10 nucleotides agree with TRBD1. The trim removed 3 bases at V and 6 bases at J, leaving 2 bases unmatched. The CDR3 loop spans 15 amino acids. Germline V gene sequence: CDR1 LNHDA, CDR2 SQIVND (reference sequence). Here the CDR3 DNA reads TGTGCCAGTAGTATCGGGACAGGGGCTAATTCACCCCTCCACTTT. It specifies CASSIGTGANSPLHF.